These 27 T cell receptor beta chains were all obtained from the same sample, sequenced in a study of blood T cell repertoires in COVID-19. Clones were sequenced by immunoSEQ multiplex PCR, and TCRdb holds only the in-frame ones, with some missing. The sample has roughly 42,000 clones, roughly 81% seen once. The specimen sequenced was peripheral blood. The receptors come from an older woman in a cohort sampled during active COVID-19.

V gene TRBV27 combines with J gene TRBJ2-5; D might be TRBD1 (7 bases). V lost 3 bases and J 7 bases, leaving 21 bases between the germline ends. Germline assignment: CDR1 MNHEY and CDR2 SMNVEV (reference sequence). The CDR3 has 16 amino acids. As DNA, the CDR3 is TGTGCCAGCAGTTTGAGAGGGTTGGAGGGGGCCGTGACCCAGTACTTC. This translates into CASSLRGLEGAVTQYF.

The chain has TRBV28 and TRBJ2-5, with 10 bases fitting TRBD1. The CDR3 consists of 14 residues. CDR1 is MDHEN, CDR2 SYDVKM, per germline. V was clipped by 7 bases and J by 5 bases; unmatched bases: 7. The CDR3 spells CASTPTGGDETQYF. CDR3 DNA: TGTGCCAGCACCCCGACAGGGGGCGATGAGACCCAGTACTTC.

The rearrangement uses TRBV12-3 or TRBV12-4 and TRBJ2-1; 10 positions match TRBD2. CDR3 size: 12 residues. The ends lost 8 bases at V and 6 bases at J; junction bases unmatched: 1. The CDR3 DNA reads TGTGCCAGCGGGACTAGCGCCAATGAGCAGTTCTTC. It specifies CASGTSANEQFF.

The chain is built from TRBV27 and TRBJ2-3; 9 bases are shared with TRBD2. V gave up 10 bases and J gave up 5 bases; unmatched junction bases: 4. Germline CDR1 MNHEY, CDR2 SMNVEV (reference sequence). The CDR3 has 12 amino acids. In DNA form, the CDR3 reads TGTGCCATCGCGACTAGCGGAGATACGCAGTATTTT. This gives the protein CAIATSGDTQYF.

The V call is TRBV30, the J call TRBJ1-1; possibly TRBD1 for D (5 bases). Trimming took off 6 bases at V and 1 base at J, with 12 bases between the two ends. CDR3 length equals 13 residues. Germline CDR1 reads GTSNPN; CDR2 reads SVGIG (reference sequence). The CDR3 spells CACARQKNTEAFF. CDR3 in DNA: TGTGCCTGCGCTCGACAGAAGAACACTGAAGCTTTCTTT.

V usage is TRBV6-5 and J usage is TRBJ2-7; TRBD1 agrees at 11 bases. CDR1 and CDR2 (germline): MNHEY, SVGAGI. V was clipped by 5 bases and J by 2 bases; unmatched bases: 2. This CDR3 is built from 14 residues. In DNA form, the CDR3 reads TGTGCCAGCAGTCGGACAGGGGGCCCCTACGAGCAGTACTTC. Protein sequence: CASSRTGGPYEQYF.

This chain uses TRBV7-9 with TRBJ1-6, with 9 bases aligning to TRBD1. This CDR3 is 14 amino acids long. V lost 6 bases, J lost 7 bases, and 4 bases stayed unmatched. Germline V CDR1 and CDR2: SEHNR, FQNEAQ (reference sequence). The CDR3 sequence: CASSEGTGNSPLHF. The CDR3 nucleotides are TGTGCCAGCAGTGAAGGGACAGGGAATTCACCCCTCCACTTT. Full variable domain (missing parts from reference TRBV7-9 and TRBJ1-6): DTGVSQNPRHKITKRGQNVTFRCDPISEHNRLYWYRQTLGQGPEFLTYFQNEAQLEKSRLLSDRFSAERPKGSFSTLEIQRTEQGDSAMYLCASSEGTGNSPLHFGNGTRLTVT.

The chain uses TRBV10-2 and TRBJ2-6; D not resolved. Germline V gene sequence: CDR1 WSHSY, CDR2 SAAADI. The V and J ends lost 7 bases and 2 bases respectively, with 6 bases between them. The CDR3 totals 13 residues. The CDR3 region has the DNA TGCGCCAGCATTAGCCCTGGGGCCAACGTCCTGACTTTC. Translated: CASISPGANVLTF.

This sequence joins TRBV7-8 and TRBJ2-5, with 8 positions matching TRBD1. The length of the CDR3 is 15 residues. The J segment lost 6 bases and the V segment lost 3 bases, leaving 9 bases of the junction unmatched. Germline V gene data show CDR1 as SGHVS and CDR2 as FQNEAQ. DNA of the CDR3: TGTGCCAGCAGCTTTACGACAGGGGTGGGGAAGACCCAGTACTTC. Translating gives CASSFTTGVGKTQYF.

The genes are TRBV5-1 and TRBJ2-7, with TRBD1 identical over 12 bases. Germline values: CDR1 SGHRS, CDR2 YFSETQ. The CDR3 is made up of 14 amino acids. V was clipped by 3 bases and J by 5 bases; unmatched bases: 3. The CDR3 sequence: CASSSGQGAHEQYF. CDR3 bases: TGCGCCAGCAGCTCGGGACAGGGGGCCCACGAGCAGTACTTC.

The chain combines TRBV2 with TRBJ2-1, with 11 positions matching TRBD2. This CDR3 is 16 amino acids long. Germline V gives CDR1 SNHLY, CDR2 FYNNEI. With V trimmed by 7 bases and J by 5 bases, 10 bases remained unmatched. This CDR3 is CASKHETSGDHNEQFF. Written as DNA, the CDR3 is TGTGCCAGCAAACACGAGACTAGCGGGGATCACAATGAGCAGTTCTTC.

The chain joins TRBV24-1 to TRBJ2-7; D gene ambiguous. Germline V gives CDR1 KGHDR, CDR2 SFDVKD. There are 13 residues in the CDR3. Trimming shortened V by 1 base and J by 3 bases, and 6 bases separated the two germline ends. In DNA form, the CDR3 reads TGTGCCACCAGTGATTTAGGCGGCTACGAGCAGTACTTC. This sequence encodes CATSDLGGYEQYF.

The V and J genes are TRBV4-3 and TRBJ2-7; D perhaps matches TRBD1 (6 bases). The CDR3 consists of 17 residues. Germline-derived CDR1 and CDR2 are LGHNA and YSLEER. Trimming pared 0 bases from V and 4 bases from J, leaving 19 bases between. The CDR3 spells CASSQDRAPGDTYEQYF. CDR3 DNA sequence: TGCGCCAGCAGCCAAGATAGGGCCCCAGGGGATACGTACGAGCAGTACTTC.

V and J are TRBV13 and TRBJ2-7, with 10 bases matching TRBD1. Per germline, CDR1 PRHDT and CDR2 FYEKMQ (reference sequence). V shed 4 bases, J shed 0 bases, and the junction held 3 bases outside the gene matches. The CDR3 is made up of 15 amino acids. The CDR3 DNA reads as TGTGCCAGCAGCTCAAGGACAGGGGGCTCCTACGAGCAGTACTTC. This gives the protein CASSSRTGGSYEQYF.

This chain connects TRBV5-1 to TRBJ2-5; 8 bases fit TRBD1. CDR1 is SGHRS, CDR2 YFSETQ, per germline. The ends lost 4 bases at V and 4 bases at J; junction bases unmatched: 3. CDR3 length equals 13 residues. The CDR3: CASSPGQGETQYF. DNA of the CDR3: TGCGCCAGCAGCCCAGGACAGGGAGAGACCCAGTACTTC.

This clone is classed as medium-sized. The chain uses TRBV6-5 and TRBJ2-7; maybe TRBD2 (5 bases). The germline V and J ends were trimmed by 6 bases and 2 bases, with 14 bases remaining between them. CDR3 length equals 14 residues. In germline, CDR1 is MNHEY, CDR2 SVGAGI. The CDR3 reads CASSTGLAPYEQYF. The DNA of the CDR3 is TGTGCCAGCAGCACGGGCCTAGCCCCCTACGAGCAGTACTTC.

This sequence joins TRBV19 and TRBJ1-2, with TRBD1 identical over 11 bases. The CDR3 is 15 amino acids. V trimming: 6 bases; J trimming: 4 bases; junction bases outside the gene matches: 7. The germline V gene has CDR1 LNHDA and CDR2 SQIVND (reference sequence). The CDR3 reads CASSSQDRGPYGYTF. The CDR3 DNA sequence: TGTGCCAGTAGCTCCCAGGACAGGGGGCCCTATGGCTACACCTTC.

The chain couples TRBV6-5 to TRBJ1-6, with D uncertain. CDR3 length: 13 amino acids. The ends were cut back, 7 bases at V and 2 bases at J, with 6 bases in the middle. Germline CDR1 is MNHEY and CDR2 is SVGAGI. The CDR3 DNA follows: TGTGCCAGCATGGAGGCCTATAATTCACCCCTCCACTTT. It specifies CASMEAYNSPLHF.

J is TRBJ1-1 and V is TRBV6-5; no clear D gene. This CDR3 contains 14 residues. V dropped 7 bases and J dropped 6 bases, with 18 bases sitting between them. Looked up from germline, CDR1 is MNHEY and CDR2 is SVGAGI. In nucleotides, the CDR3 is TGTGCCAGCATGCGCCAAGCGGGTTACCCTGAAGCTTTCTTT. Protein sequence: CASMRQAGYPEAFF.

The chain has TRBV14 and TRBJ2-7; 7 bases fit TRBD2. The J segment lost 3 bases and the V segment lost 5 bases, leaving 4 bases of the junction unmatched. This CDR3 is 13 amino acids long. Germline CDR1 is SGHDN and CDR2 is FVKESK. CDR3 sequence reads: CASSLGGNYEQYF. The CDR3 DNA follows: TGTGCCAGCAGCTTGGGAGGGAACTACGAGCAGTACTTC.

J is TRBJ2-5 and V is TRBV9; D unclear. Germline CDR1 is SGDLS and CDR2 is YYNGEE. V lost 3 bases and J 2 bases, leaving 11 bases between the germline ends. The CDR3 spans 14 residues. In DNA form, the CDR3 reads TGTGCCAGCAGCGAGGCAGGTGATCAAGAGACCCAGTACTTC. Amino acid sequence: CASSEAGDQETQYF.

The V and J genes are TRBV5-1 and TRBJ2-2, with D hard to call. CDR1 and CDR2 (germline): SGHRS, YFSETQ. This CDR3 region has 14 residues. With 2 bases removed from V and 6 bases from J, the gap between germline ends came to 11 bases. The CDR3 reads CASSFSLDAGELFF. The DNA of the CDR3 is TGCGCCAGCAGCTTCTCCTTAGATGCCGGGGAGCTGTTTTTT.

This sequence joins TRBV29-1 and TRBJ1-4, with 8 bases identical to TRBD1. From germline, CDR1 is SQVTM and CDR2 ANQGSEA. The CDR3 length is 13 residues. V shed 4 bases and J 7 bases; nucleotides not matched to a gene: 5. The CDR3, as DNA: TGCAGCGTTGGGACAGGGCTCGGTGAAAAACTGTTTTTT. Translated: CSVGTGLGEKLFF.

The V and J genes are TRBV7-2 and TRBJ1-4; the D is unclear. Germline loops: CDR1 SGHTA, CDR2 FQGNSA. The CDR3 contains 14 residues. Trimming cost V 6 bases and J 3 bases, with 11 bases left between them. Here the CDR3 DNA reads TGTGCCAGCAGAATGGGGAGGGCTAATGAAAAACTGTTTTTT. It is translated as CASRMGRANEKLFF.

V gene TRBV5-4 combines with J gene TRBJ1-1, with TRBD1 matching over 11 bases. Trimming removed 4 bases from V and 1 base from J; junction bases left unmatched: 6. The CDR3 length is 16 residues. CDR1 is SGHNT and CDR2 is YYREEE in the germline V gene (reference sequence). CDR3 in DNA: TGTGCCAGCAGCGCCGGGACAGGGGGATGGAACACTGAAGCTTTCTTT. Its translation: CASSAGTGGWNTEAFF. Combining the CDR3 with reference TRBV5-4 and TRBJ1-1 gives the whole variable domain ETGVTQSPTHLIKTRGQQVTLRCSSQSGHNTVSWYQQALGQGPQFIFQYYREEENGRGNFPPRFSGLQFPNYSSELNVNALELDDSALYLCASSAGTGGWNTEAFFGQGTRLTVV.

V gene TRBV5-1 combines with J gene TRBJ2-7; D is perhaps TRBD1 (7 bases). V shed 2 bases and J shed 6 bases, with 9 bases lying between them. Germline V lookup: CDR1 SGHRS, CDR2 YFSETQ. This CDR3 contains 12 residues. CDR3 in DNA: TGCGCCAGCAGCTTCCAGGGGGGCGAGCAGTACTTC. Residues: CASSFQGGEQYF.

The chain couples TRBV28 to TRBJ2-7; D is possibly TRBD1 (6 bases). The CDR3 is made up of 13 amino acids. Per germline, CDR1 MDHEN and CDR2 SYDVKM. The ends were cut back, 8 bases at V and 6 bases at J, with 17 bases in the middle. As DNA, the CDR3 is TGTGCCAGCCAGGGGCTACCATGGGGCGAGCAGTACTTC. Its protein is CASQGLPWGEQYF.